The present TCR beta chain was sequenced within a study of blood T cell dynamics during melanoma immunotherapy. This clone appeared a few times. With 0 bases removed from V and 6 bases from J, the gap between germline ends came to 9 bases. The CDR3 totals 14 residues. Germline loops: CDR1 LNHNV, CDR2 YYDKDF (reference sequence). The repertoire was sequenced with immunoSEQ multiplex PCR; TCRdb's copy has only in-frame clones and lacks some. The top ten hold roughly 5.2% of the sample, which has 7,500 to 9,500 clones, approximately 87% seen once. Time point noted: week 3, after first cycle of checkpoint inhibitor.

The origin of this receptor is a human donor with melanoma. Here the sequenced sample was blood, taken from a patient treated with checkpoint blockade. The genes are TRBV15 and TRBJ1-5; D possibly corresponds to TRBD1 (5 bases). The CDR3 region is CATSRDRGSQPQHF. In nucleotides, the CDR3 is TGTGCCACCAGCAGAGATAGGGGCAGTCAGCCCCAGCATTTT.